This TCR beta chain derives from a study of cytotoxic CD8 clonotypes in ibrutinib-treated CLL. Study observations and caveats: With treatment, public clonotypes, which were uncommon, either contracted or remained stable.

This clone was counted a few times. Its antigen is unidentified. Germline lookup yields CDR1 LNHDA and CDR2 SQIVND (reference sequence). The CDR3 extends over 14 amino acids. V gave up 9 bases and J gave up 2 bases; unmatched junction bases: 5. Assay: immunoSEQ multiplex PCR; the TCRdb copy retains only in-frame clones and omits some. The sample carries around 310,000 clones, 80% recorded once. The rearrangement links TRBV19 to TRBJ2-2, with 8 bases fitting TRBD1. The TCR comes from a human donor with chronic lymphocytic leukemia. Sequenced material: PBMCs, taken before ibrutinib treatment. The CDR3 DNA is TGTGCCAGCCGGACAGGGTTTAACACCGGGGAGCTGTTTTTT. Translated: CASRTGFNTGELFF.